The 29 T cell receptor beta chains given below trace back to one sample, sequenced in a study of identical twins. One entry per CDR3 protein, called by TCRdb with MiXCR from the 5' RACE reads. The sample consists of approximately 260,000 distinct CDR3 sequences, roughly 13% of them appearing once. The sequenced sample consisted of memory (CD45RO+) T cells sorted from blood. The source of these receptors is a woman aged 18-29 years in good health.

V is TRBV5-5 and J is TRBJ1-2; D remains ambiguous. The CDR3 extends over 13 amino acids. Trimming pared 7 bases from V and 8 bases from J, leaving 18 bases between. The germline CDR1 and CDR2 sequences are SGHKS and YYEKEE (reference sequence). Written as DNA, the CDR3 is TGTGCCAGCCGGCTGTCCGGGTCCCTCGGCTACACCTTC. It specifies CASRLSGSLGYTF.

This clonotype was found many times. The chain employs TRBV4-3 and TRBJ2-2; TRBD2 matches at 10 bases. The ends lost 11 bases at V and 6 bases at J; junction bases unmatched: 9. The V gene's germline CDR1 is LGHNA and CDR2 YSLEER. The CDR3 contains 14 residues. The CDR3 loop reads CASKGTSEAGELFF. In DNA form, the CDR3 reads TGCGCCTCCAAGGGGACTAGCGAGGCCGGGGAGCTGTTTTTT.

This clonotype occurred many times. The rearrangement joins TRBV12-3 or TRBV12-4 to TRBJ2-4; possible D gene TRBD2, 6 bases. CDR3 length equals 15 residues. V shed 5 bases and J shed 4 bases, with 15 bases lying between them. In DNA, the CDR3 is TGTGCCAGCAGTCCCATCGGGGGAAGAAAAAACATTCAGTACTTC. Translation: CASSPIGGRKNIQYF.

A few counts support this clonotype. The chain joins TRBV9 to TRBJ2-4, with 10 bases identical to TRBD1. Germline V gene data show CDR1 as SGDLS and CDR2 as YYNGEE. There are 14 residues in the CDR3. V dropped 4 bases and J dropped 8; count of bases not matched to a gene: 6. The CDR3 bases are TGTGCCAGCAGCAAAGGGACAGGGGAAGACATTCAGTACTTC. As protein: CASSKGTGEDIQYF.

The gene calls are TRBV5-6 and TRBJ2-3; maybe TRBD2 (6 bases). Germline CDR1 and CDR2: SGHDT and YYEEEE. V was trimmed by 6 bases and J by 2 bases, leaving 19 bases between them. This CDR3 comprises 16 residues. CDR3 sequence reads: CASTAGGAGYTDTQYF. The DNA of the CDR3 is TGTGCCAGCACCGCTGGAGGGGCGGGTTACACAGATACGCAGTATTTT.

In this sample, this clonotype turned up a few times. The gene calls are TRBV12-3 or TRBV12-4 and TRBJ2-3, with 10 bases that match TRBD2. V dropped 6 bases and J dropped 2; count of bases not matched to a gene: 14. The CDR3 sequence is 18 residues long. DNA of the CDR3: TGTGCCAGCAGCCCGAATGGGGTAGCGGGAGGTTACACAGATACGCAGTATTTT. Translated, it gives CASSPNGVAGGYTDTQYF.

In its sample, this clonotype was seen a few times. This rearrangement joins TRBV5-6 to TRBJ1-5, with D perhaps TRBD1 (6 bases). Deletions cut 0 bases from V and 3 bases from J, with 10 bases between. The V gene's germline CDR1 is SGHDT and CDR2 YYEEEE. The CDR3 length is 15 residues. The CDR3 is CASSLAGGANQPQHF. The CDR3 DNA follows: TGTGCCAGCAGCTTGGCCGGGGGGGCCAATCAGCCCCAGCATTTT. Drawing the rest from reference TRBV5-6 and TRBJ1-5, the complete variable domain is DAGVTQSPTHLIKTRGQQVTLRCSPKSGHDTVSWYQQALGQGPQFIFQYYEEEERQRGNFPDRFSGHQFPNYSSELNVNALLLGDSALYLCASSLAGGANQPQHFGDGTRLSIL.

The V and J genes are TRBV7-2 and TRBJ2-1; TRBD2 matches at 10 bases. CDR3 length: 16 amino acids. Germline-derived CDR1 and CDR2 are SGHTA and FQGNSA. Trimming at V came to 5 bases and at J to 0 bases, leaving 4 bases not matched to a gene. CDR3 sequence (DNA): TGTGCCAGCAGCGCCGGACTAGCGGCCTCCTACAATGAGCAGTTCTTC. Translated: CASSAGLAASYNEQFF.

This clonotype was detected ten times or more. The V and J genes are TRBV5-1 and TRBJ1-2; D is unresolved. The germline V gene encodes CDR1 SGHRS and CDR2 YFSETQ. Trimming removed 3 bases at V and 8 bases at J, with 14 bases between. The CDR3 is 13 amino acids. The CDR3 spells CASSSSETLGYTF. In DNA, the CDR3 is TGCGCCAGCAGCTCCTCCGAGACTCTCGGCTACACCTTC.

V and J are TRBV20-1 and TRBJ2-7; no firm D call. This CDR3 spans 15 amino acids. The V gene lost 4 bases and the J gene lost 1 base, with 17 bases spanning the gap. Germline V lookup: CDR1 DFQATT, CDR2 SNEGSKA (reference sequence). CDR3 protein: CSATPGYVGSYEQYF. The CDR3 nucleotides are TGCAGTGCTACGCCTGGTTATGTGGGTTCCTACGAGCAGTACTTC.

This clonotype was seen a few times. J is TRBJ2-1 and V is TRBV7-8; D uncertain. The CDR3 is 13 residues long. The ends were cut back, 5 bases at V and 7 bases at J, with 12 bases in the middle. In germline, CDR1 is SGHVS, CDR2 FQNEAQ. The CDR3, as DNA: TGTGCCAGCAGCCCCGTTAGGGAAAATGAGCAGTTCTTC. Its protein product is CASSPVRENEQFF.

This clonotype was found a few times. The chain is built from TRBV25-1 and TRBJ1-2; D ambiguous. This CDR3 has 14 residues. The germline V and J ends were trimmed by 2 bases and 0 bases, with 7 bases remaining between them. Germline V gene data show CDR1 as MGHDK and CDR2 as SYGVNS. CDR3 sequence reads: CASSERAANYGYTF. Here the CDR3 DNA reads TGTGCCAGCAGTGAAAGGGCAGCTAACTATGGCTACACCTTC.

The chain combines TRBV7-2 with TRBJ2-2; 7 bases map to TRBD2. Trimming cost V 4 bases and J 8 bases; bases outside gene matches: 4. The length of the CDR3 is 13 residues. CDR1 is SGHTA, CDR2 FQGNSA, per germline. CDR3 amino acids: CASSSAGAGELFF. CDR3 bases: TGTGCCAGCAGCTCCGCGGGAGCGGGGGAGCTGTTTTTT.

There are many counts of this clonotype. The chain carries TRBV6-1 and TRBJ1-4, with D unresolved. Trimming removed 7 bases from V and 5 bases from J, with 14 bases in between. The V gene's germline CDR1 is MNHNS and CDR2 SASEGT. The CDR3 consists of 14 residues. CDR3 region: CASTSGRKNEKLFF. CDR3 nucleotide sequence: TGTGCCAGCACCTCCGGACGGAAGAATGAAAAACTGTTTTTT.

The chain combines TRBV12-5 with TRBJ2-1; 12 nucleotides agree with TRBD2. Germline lookup yields CDR1 LGHNT and CDR2 FRNRAP. The junction had 9 bases not matched to a gene; V was cut back by 0 bases and J by 9 bases. The CDR3 extends over 17 amino acids. The DNA for the CDR3 is TGTGCTAGTGGTTTGGTAACCACTAGCGGGGGGTCTGTTGAGCAGTTCTTC. As protein: CASGLVTTSGGSVEQFF. The entire variable domain, with the rest obtained from reference TRBV12-5 and TRBJ2-1, is as follows: DARVTQTPRHKVTEMGQEVTMRCQPILGHNTVFWYRQTMMQGLELLAYFRNRAPLDDSGMPKDRFSAEMPDATLATLKIQPSEPRDSAVYFCASGLVTTSGGSVEQFFGPGTRLTVL.

This clonotype was observed a few times. This rearrangement joins TRBV12-3 or TRBV12-4 to TRBJ2-1; D remains ambiguous. This CDR3 region has 12 residues. Trimming left V 7 bases short and J 6 bases short, with 10 bases between. The CDR3 loop reads CASTQNPNEQFF. The CDR3 DNA sequence: TGTGCCAGCACCCAAAACCCCAATGAGCAGTTCTTC.

The chain recombines TRBV3-1 with TRBJ2-7; D unclear. V was trimmed by 3 bases and J by 2 bases, leaving 8 bases between them. Germline-derived CDR1 and CDR2 are LGHDT and YNNKEL (reference sequence). The CDR3 length is 13 residues. The CDR3 protein is CASSQGLPYEQYF. The CDR3 DNA reads as TGTGCCAGCAGCCAGGGGTTACCCTACGAGCAGTACTTC.

The table lists this clonotype with many counts. The V and J genes are TRBV12-3 or TRBV12-4 and TRBJ1-2; a possible D gene is TRBD1 (6 bases). V lost 3 bases and J 8 bases, leaving 13 bases between the germline ends. The CDR3 loop spans 13 amino acids. CDR3 sequence (DNA): TGTGCCAGCAGTTTTACAGGGATCGGGGGCTACACCTTC. Translating gives CASSFTGIGGYTF.

This clonotype occurred a few times. The rearrangement uses TRBV5-4 and TRBJ2-3, with 13 bases lining up with TRBD2. The germline V gene encodes CDR1 SGHNT and CDR2 YYREEE (reference sequence). The trim removed 4 bases at V and 6 bases at J, leaving 8 bases unmatched. The CDR3 consists of 16 residues. For the CDR3, the DNA is TGTGCCAGCAGCCGGACTAGCGGGGGTCGGTTGGATACGCAGTATTTT. It yields the protein CASSRTSGGRLDTQYF.

The chain joins TRBV7-9 to TRBJ1-4, with 7 bases aligning to TRBD1. V trimming: 5 bases; J trimming: 3 bases; junction bases outside the gene matches: 6. The CDR3 extends over 15 amino acids. The germline V gene has CDR1 SEHNR and CDR2 FQNEAQ (reference sequence). Written as DNA, the CDR3 is TGTGCCAGCAGCGAGTGGGACAGAGCTAATGAAAAACTGTTTTTT. This gives the protein CASSEWDRANEKLFF.

This clonotype was detected only once. The chain is built from TRBV20-1 and TRBJ2-3; D is unclear. Trimming cost V 3 bases and J 0 bases, with 13 bases left between them. Germline-derived CDR1 and CDR2 are DFQATT and SNEGSKA (reference sequence). The CDR3 extends over 15 amino acids. As DNA, the CDR3 is TGCAGTGCTAGTGGAACAACCCCTAGCACAGATACGCAGTATTTT. It yields the protein CSASGTTPSTDTQYF.

This chain uses TRBV20-1 with TRBJ2-2; D not resolved. CDR1 is DFQATT, CDR2 SNEGSKA, per germline (reference sequence). V gave up 2 bases and J gave up 5 bases, with 18 bases separating them. The CDR3 is made up of 16 amino acids. In nucleotides, the CDR3 is TGCAGTGCTAGAAGTTTAGGGCAGGTCGGAACCGGGGAGCTGTTTTTT. This gives the protein CSARSLGQVGTGELFF.

The chain combines TRBV6-2 or TRBV6-3 with TRBJ2-1, with 12 bases identical to TRBD2. The junction had 9 bases not matched to a gene; V was cut back by 6 bases and J by 9 bases. The CDR3 has 15 amino acids. CDR1 MNHEY and CDR2 SVGEGT come from the germline V gene. The CDR3 reads CASSWTSGTRGEQFF. CDR3 DNA sequence: TGTGCCAGCAGCTGGACTAGCGGGACACGTGGTGAGCAGTTCTTC.

The chain recombines TRBV5-8 with TRBJ2-3; D call uncertain. The CDR3 spans 14 residues. V dropped 0 bases and J dropped 4 bases, with 9 bases sitting between them. Per the germline V gene, CDR1 is SGHTS and CDR2 is YDEGEE. CDR3 amino acids: CASSLGVASDTQYF. The CDR3 region has the DNA TGTGCCAGCAGCTTGGGGGTAGCATCAGATACGCAGTATTTT.

V and J are TRBV20-1 and TRBJ2-5; a weak D match, TRBD2 (7 bases). Germline values: CDR1 DFQATT, CDR2 SNEGSKA (reference sequence). The V end lost 0 bases, the J end lost 5 bases, and 19 bases lay between the germline ends. CDR3 size: 16 residues. The CDR3 loop is CSARDQNRGGGETQYF. CDR3 DNA: TGCAGTGCTAGAGATCAGAATCGGGGAGGGGGGGAGACCCAGTACTTC.

This clonotype occurred a few times. This chain uses TRBV27 with TRBJ2-7; no definite D call. Trimming stripped 6 bases from V and 2 bases from J, with 11 bases between. The CDR3 spans 13 residues. Per the germline V gene, CDR1 is MNHEY and CDR2 is SMNVEV (reference sequence). CDR3 DNA sequence: TGTGCCAGCAGAATTAGGCTCCCCTACGAGCAGTACTTC. This gives the protein CASRIRLPYEQYF.

This clonotype was found many times. The gene calls are TRBV5-1 and TRBJ2-5; 9 positions match TRBD1. V lost 4 bases, J lost 3 bases, and 4 bases stayed unmatched. Per germline, CDR1 SGHRS and CDR2 YFSETQ. This CDR3 region has 14 residues. CDR3 DNA: TGCGCCAGCAGCCCAGGGACAGGGAAAGAGACCCAGTACTTC. Translated: CASSPGTGKETQYF.

The chain employs TRBV5-1 and TRBJ2-2, with D uncertain. The CDR3 has 15 amino acids. Germline lookup yields CDR1 SGHRS and CDR2 YFSETQ. The V and J ends lost 4 bases and 7 bases respectively, with 17 bases between them. The CDR3, as DNA: TGCGCCAGCAGCCAGCCGACACCTCCAGTCGGGGAGCTGTTTTTT. Its protein product is CASSQPTPPVGELFF.

This clonotype was recorded at least ten times. This chain uses TRBV3-1 with TRBJ1-3; D may be TRBD1 (5 bases). The CDR3 covers 18 residues. Germline CDR1 is LGHDT and CDR2 is YNNKEL (reference sequence). The V gene lost 0 bases and the J gene lost 0 bases, with 15 bases spanning the gap. CDR3 region: CASSQDRGVIVSGNTIYF. The CDR3 bases are TGTGCCAGCAGCCAAGATAGGGGTGTTATAGTCTCTGGAAACACCATATATTTT.